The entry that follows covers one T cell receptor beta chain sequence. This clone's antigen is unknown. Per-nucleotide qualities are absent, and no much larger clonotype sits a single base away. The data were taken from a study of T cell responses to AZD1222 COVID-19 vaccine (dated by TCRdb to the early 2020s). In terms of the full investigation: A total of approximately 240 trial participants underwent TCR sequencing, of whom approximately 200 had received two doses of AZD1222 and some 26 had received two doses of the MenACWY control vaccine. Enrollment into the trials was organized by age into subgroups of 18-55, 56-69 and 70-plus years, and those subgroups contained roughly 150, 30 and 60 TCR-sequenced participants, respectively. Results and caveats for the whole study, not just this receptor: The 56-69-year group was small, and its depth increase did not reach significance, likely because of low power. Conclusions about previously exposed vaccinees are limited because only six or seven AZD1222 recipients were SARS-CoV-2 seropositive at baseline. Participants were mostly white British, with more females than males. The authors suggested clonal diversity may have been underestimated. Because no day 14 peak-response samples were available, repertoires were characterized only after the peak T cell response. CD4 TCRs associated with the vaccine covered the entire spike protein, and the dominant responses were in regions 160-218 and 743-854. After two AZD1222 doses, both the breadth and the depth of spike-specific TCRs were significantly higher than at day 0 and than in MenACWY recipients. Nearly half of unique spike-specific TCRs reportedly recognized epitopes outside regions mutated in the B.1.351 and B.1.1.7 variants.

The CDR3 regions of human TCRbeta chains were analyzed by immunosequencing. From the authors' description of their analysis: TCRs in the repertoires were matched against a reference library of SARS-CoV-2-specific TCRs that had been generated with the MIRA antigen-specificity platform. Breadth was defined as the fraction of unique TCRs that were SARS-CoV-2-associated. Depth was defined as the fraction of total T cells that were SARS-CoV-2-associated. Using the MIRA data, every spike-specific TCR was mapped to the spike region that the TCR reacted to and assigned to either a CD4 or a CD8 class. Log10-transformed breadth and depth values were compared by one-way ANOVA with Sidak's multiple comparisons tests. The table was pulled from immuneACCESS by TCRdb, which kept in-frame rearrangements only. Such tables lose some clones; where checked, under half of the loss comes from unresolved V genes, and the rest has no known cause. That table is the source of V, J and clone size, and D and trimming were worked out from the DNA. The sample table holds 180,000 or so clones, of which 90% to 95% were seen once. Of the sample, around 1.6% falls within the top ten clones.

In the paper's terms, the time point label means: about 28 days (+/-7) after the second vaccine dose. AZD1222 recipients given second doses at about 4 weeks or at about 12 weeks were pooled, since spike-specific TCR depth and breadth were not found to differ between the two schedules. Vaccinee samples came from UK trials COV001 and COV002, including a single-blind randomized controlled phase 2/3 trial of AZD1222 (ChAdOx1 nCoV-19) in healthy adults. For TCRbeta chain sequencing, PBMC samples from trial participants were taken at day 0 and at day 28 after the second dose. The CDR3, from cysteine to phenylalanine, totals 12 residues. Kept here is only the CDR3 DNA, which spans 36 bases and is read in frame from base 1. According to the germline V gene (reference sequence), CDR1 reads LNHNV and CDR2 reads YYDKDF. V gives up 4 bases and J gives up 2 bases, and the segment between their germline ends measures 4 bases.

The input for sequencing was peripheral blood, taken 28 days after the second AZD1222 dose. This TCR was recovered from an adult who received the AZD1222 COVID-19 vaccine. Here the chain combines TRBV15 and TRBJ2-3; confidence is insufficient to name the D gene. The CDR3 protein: CATSKHTDTQYF. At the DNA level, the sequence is TGTGCCACCAGCAAGCACACAGATACGCAGTATTTT. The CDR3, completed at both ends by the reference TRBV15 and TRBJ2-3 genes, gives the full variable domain DAMVIQNPRYQVTQFGKPVTLSCSQTLNHNVMYWYQQKSSQAPKLLFHYYDKDFNNEADTPDNFQSRRPNTSFCFLDIRSPGLGDTAMYLCATSKHTDTQYFGPGTRLTVL.